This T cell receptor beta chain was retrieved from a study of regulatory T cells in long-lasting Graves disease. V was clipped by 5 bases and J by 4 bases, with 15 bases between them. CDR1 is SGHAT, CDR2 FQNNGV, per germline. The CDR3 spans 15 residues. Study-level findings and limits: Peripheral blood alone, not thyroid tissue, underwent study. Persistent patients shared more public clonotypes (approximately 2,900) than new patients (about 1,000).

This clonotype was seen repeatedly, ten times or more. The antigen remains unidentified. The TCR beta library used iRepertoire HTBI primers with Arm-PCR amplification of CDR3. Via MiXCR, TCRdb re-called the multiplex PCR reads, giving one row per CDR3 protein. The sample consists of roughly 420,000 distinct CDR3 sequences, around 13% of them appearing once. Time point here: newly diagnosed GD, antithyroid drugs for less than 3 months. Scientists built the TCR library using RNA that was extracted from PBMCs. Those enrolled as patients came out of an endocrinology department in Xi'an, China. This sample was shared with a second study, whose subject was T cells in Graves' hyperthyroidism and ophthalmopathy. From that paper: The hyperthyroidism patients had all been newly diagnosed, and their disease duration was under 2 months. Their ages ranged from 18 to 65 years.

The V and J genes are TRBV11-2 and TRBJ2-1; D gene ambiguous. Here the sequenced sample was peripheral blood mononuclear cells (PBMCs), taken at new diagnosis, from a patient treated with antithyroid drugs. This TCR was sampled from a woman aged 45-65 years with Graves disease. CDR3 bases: TGTGCCAGCAGCATAGGACCAGCGAGTTACAATGAGCAGTTCTTC. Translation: CASSIGPASYNEQFF. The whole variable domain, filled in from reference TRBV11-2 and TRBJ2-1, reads EAGVAQSPRYKIIEKRQSVAFWCNPISGHATLYWYQQILGQGPKLLIQFQNNGVVDDSQLPKDRFSAERLKGVDSTLKIQPAKLEDSAVYLCASSIGPASYNEQFFGPGTRLTVL.